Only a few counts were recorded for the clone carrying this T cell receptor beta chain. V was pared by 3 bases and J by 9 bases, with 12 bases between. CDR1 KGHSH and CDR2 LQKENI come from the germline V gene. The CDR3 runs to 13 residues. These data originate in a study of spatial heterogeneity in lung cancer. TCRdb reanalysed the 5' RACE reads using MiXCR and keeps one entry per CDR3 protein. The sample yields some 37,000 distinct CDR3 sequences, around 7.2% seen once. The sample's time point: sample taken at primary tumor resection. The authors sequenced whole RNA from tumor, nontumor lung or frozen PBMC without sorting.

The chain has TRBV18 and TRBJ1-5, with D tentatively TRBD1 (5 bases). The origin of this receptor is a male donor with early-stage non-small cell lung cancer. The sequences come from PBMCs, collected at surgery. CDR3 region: CASSPPGGSPQHF. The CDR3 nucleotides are TGTGCCAGCTCACCCCCCGGGGGTTCGCCCCAGCATTTT.